The text below deals with one T cell receptor beta chain. The sequenced fragment ends 3 residues before the CDR3 boundary, so the rest is inferred from the germline J gene. This sample is drawn from a study of T cells in women clearing cervical HPV infection. CDR3 length equals 15 residues. CDR1 is DFQATT, CDR2 SNEGSKA, per germline (reference sequence). V lost 3 bases and J lost 6; bases outside the gene matches: 7. Here immunoSEQ multiplex PCR was the method, and the copy in TCRdb shows in-frame clones only, minus some. Its table lists about 48,000 clones. Material: blood buffy coat. The rearrangement uses TRBV20-1 and TRBJ2-7; 14 bases are a match to TRBD2. This TCR was recovered from a woman between 18 and 70 years old with a cervical HPV16 infection that either progressed to CIN3+ or cleared (not recorded which). The CDR3 DNA, read in part, is TGCAGTGCTAGTTCCCCGGGACTAGCGGGAGTCGAG. Translated: CSASSPGLAGVE. The full-length CDR3 reads as CSASSPGLAGVEQYF.